Shown below are 17 T cell receptor beta chains from a single sample sequenced in a study of monozygotic twins with inflammatory bowel disease. Reanalyzing the 5' RACE reads, TCRdb keeps one entry per CDR3 protein, without DNA. In all, the sample yields around 410,000 distinct CDR3 sequences. The material sequenced was blood. These receptors were obtained from a human donor with ulcerative colitis or Crohn's disease, or a healthy co-twin of an affected twin (not recorded which).

This chain joins TRBV4-3 and TRBJ2-1; TCRdb's D gene call, TRBD2, goes unchecked for lack of DNA. Per the germline V gene, CDR1 is LGHNA and CDR2 is YSLEER. This CDR3 has 16 residues. CDR3: CASSLTSGSSYNEQFF.

The chain couples TRBV3-1 to TRBJ2-7. The CDR3 extends over 18 amino acids. Germline V lookup: CDR1 LGHDT, CDR2 YNNKEL (reference sequence). The CDR3 region is CASSQDSTASRTSYEQYF.

The chain links TRBV7-2 to TRBJ2-3; TCRdb selects TRBD1, and the lack of DNA leaves this call unchecked. The CDR3 covers 17 residues. Germline V gene lookup returns CDR1 SGHTA and CDR2 FQGNSA. CDR3 protein: CASSLSLAGPSTDTQYF.

The rearrangement joins TRBV30 to TRBJ1-1. Germline-derived CDR1 and CDR2 are GTSNPN and SVGIG (reference sequence). The CDR3 contains 15 residues. The CDR3 spells CAWSKTRHGNTEAFF. The full variable domain, rest sourced from reference TRBV30 and TRBJ1-1, is SQTIHQWPATLVQPVGSPLSLECTVEGTSNPNLYWYRQAAGRGLQLLFYSVGIGQISSEVPQNLSASRPQDRQFILSSKKLLLSDSGFYLCAWSKTRHGNTEAFFGQGTRLTVV.

This chain uses TRBV6-5 with TRBJ2-7; there is no DNA to check the TCRdb D call of TRBD1. The CDR3 extends over 13 amino acids. Per the germline V gene, CDR1 is MNHEY and CDR2 is SVGAGI. CDR3 loop: CASRLQGSYEQYF.

The chain uses TRBV4-3 and TRBJ2-6; absent DNA, TCRdb's TRBD1 call cannot be checked. The CDR3 has 18 amino acids. Germline values: CDR1 LGHNA, CDR2 YSLEER. The CDR3: CASSQERGRFSGANVLTF.

This chain uses TRBV19 with TRBJ1-1. This CDR3 has 13 amino acids. Germline V lookup: CDR1 LNHDA, CDR2 SQIVND (reference sequence). CDR3: CASSIFPRPEAFF.

The CDR3: CASSLSGTGGSEQYF. This sequence joins TRBV11-1 and TRBJ2-7; TCRdb gives TRBD1 as the D gene, but with no DNA this cannot be confirmed. The CDR3 is made up of 15 amino acids. Germline lookup yields CDR1 SGHAT and CDR2 FQDESV (reference sequence).

The chain recombines TRBV6-1 with TRBJ1-6. CDR1 and CDR2 (germline): MNHNS, SASEGT. The CDR3 is made up of 16 amino acids. The CDR3 region is CASSEAKGRGGSPLHF.

This chain joins TRBV12-3 or TRBV12-4 and TRBJ1-2; the D gene TCRdb calls, TRBD1, cannot be checked with no DNA. The CDR3 is made up of 18 amino acids. This chain's CDR3 is CASSLFVGQGAWNYGYTF.

The V call is TRBV3-1, the J call TRBJ2-2; TCRdb's assignment of TRBD1 cannot be checked, as there is no DNA. Germline values: CDR1 LGHDT, CDR2 YNNKEL (reference sequence). This CDR3 region has 16 residues. CDR3 residues: CASSQRQGALTGELFF. The full variable domain, rest sourced from reference TRBV3-1 and TRBJ2-2, is DTAVSQTPKYLVTQMGNDKSIKCEQNLGHDTMYWYKQDSKKFLKIMFSYNNKELIINETVPNRFSPKSPDKAHLNLHINSLELGDSAVYFCASSQRQGALTGELFFGEGSRLTVL.

This rearrangement joins TRBV6-1 to TRBJ2-5; TCRdb lists TRBD2, though no DNA is available to test this call. Germline V gene data show CDR1 as MNHNS and CDR2 as SASEGT. The CDR3 runs to 15 residues. The CDR3 loop is CASSETSGVQETQYF.

The J gene is TRBJ1-4, the V gene TRBV7-9; TCRdb's D call, TRBD1, is unchecked because there is no DNA. This CDR3 is built from 15 residues. Germline V gene lookup returns CDR1 SEHNR and CDR2 FQNEAQ (reference sequence). The CDR3 sequence is CASRQKGVGHGKLFF.

The chain has TRBV5-1 and TRBJ2-7. This CDR3 comprises 13 residues. Germline V gives CDR1 SGHRS, CDR2 YFSETQ. This chain's CDR3 is CASSWDRTYEQYF.

The gene calls are TRBV10-3 and TRBJ2-3. The CDR3 runs 14 residues. The germline V gene encodes CDR1 ENHRY and CDR2 SYGVKD. This chain's CDR3 is CSISRTDGTDTQYF.

CDR3 sequence: CASSRGQSLSYEQYF. V and J are TRBV5-1 and TRBJ2-7; no DNA is available, so the TRBD1 call from TCRdb remains unchecked. The CDR3 is 15 residues long. Germline CDR1 reads SGHRS; CDR2 reads YFSETQ.

The chain employs TRBV27 and TRBJ2-1; TCRdb gives TRBD2 as the D gene, but with no DNA this cannot be confirmed. Germline lookup yields CDR1 MNHEY and CDR2 SMNVEV (reference sequence). This CDR3 comprises 16 residues. The CDR3 loop reads CASKRLAGGSVKEQFF.